The source of this T cell receptor beta chain is a study of cytomegalovirus exposure and HLA in healthy donors. The V segment lost 4 bases and the J segment 4 bases; nucleotides outside the gene matches: 5. The CDR3 is 15 amino acids. In germline, CDR1 is SEHNR, CDR2 FQNEAQ (reference sequence). The PCR had 60 Vbeta and 13 Jbeta primers. Authors' processing steps: Approximately 9.9 million of around 85 million unique TCR beta chains were shared, per a later count. Sequencing used immunoSEQ multiplex PCR; TCRdb keeps in-frame clones, though not all of them. That table furnishes V, J and clone size, whereas the DNA furnished D and trimming. The table lists about 97,000 clones, under 80% of them singletons.

The rearrangement uses TRBV7-9 and TRBJ2-1; 9 nucleotides agree with TRBD1. Sequencing was carried out using PBMCs. This TCR derives from a man aged 40-49 years in good health and CMV-seronegative. DNA for the CDR3: TGTGCCAGCAGCTCATCCGGGACAGGGTACAATGAGCAGTTCTTC. Its translation is CASSSSGTGYNEQFF.